This TCR beta chain was sequenced during a study of blood T cell repertoires in COVID-19. Whole-study context: The analysed material was cDNA or gDNA that came from T cells, B-cell-depleted T cells, or PBMCs.

Only in-frame clones appear in the TCRdb table, and some are missing; sequencing was by immunoSEQ multiplex PCR. The profile shows around 140,000 clones, about 87% of them singletons. This clone was detected only once. The TCR originated in a human donor in a cohort sampled during active COVID-19. Sequenced input: peripheral blood.

CDR3 protein: CASSIIRQGTNTGELFF. In DNA form, the CDR3 reads TGTGCCAGTAGTATAATTAGACAGGGAACGAACACCGGGGAGCTGTTTTTT. V is TRBV19 and J is TRBJ2-2, with 7 bases matching TRBD1. Trimming at V came to 2 bases and at J to 0 bases, leaving 6 bases not matched to a gene. This CDR3 contains 17 residues. CDR1 and CDR2 (germline): LNHDA, SQIVND (reference sequence).